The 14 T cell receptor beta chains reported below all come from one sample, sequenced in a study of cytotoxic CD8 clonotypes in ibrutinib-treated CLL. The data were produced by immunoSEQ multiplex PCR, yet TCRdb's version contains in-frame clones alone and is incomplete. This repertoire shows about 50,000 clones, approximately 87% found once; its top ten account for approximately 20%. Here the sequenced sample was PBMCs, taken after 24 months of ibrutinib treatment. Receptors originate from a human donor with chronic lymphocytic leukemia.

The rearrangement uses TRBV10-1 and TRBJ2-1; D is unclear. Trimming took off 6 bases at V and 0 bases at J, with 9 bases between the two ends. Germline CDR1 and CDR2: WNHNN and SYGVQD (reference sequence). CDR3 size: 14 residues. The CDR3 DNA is TGCGCCAGCAGCGACACGGGCTCCTACAATGAGCAGTTCTTC. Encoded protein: CASSDTGSYNEQFF.

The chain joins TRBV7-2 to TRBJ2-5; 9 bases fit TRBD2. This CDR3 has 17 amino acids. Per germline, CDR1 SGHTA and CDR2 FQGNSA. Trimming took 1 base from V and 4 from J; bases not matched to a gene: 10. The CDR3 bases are TGTGCCAGCAGCTTAGGCCAAGCGGGAGGTGGTTTAGAGACCCAGTACTTC. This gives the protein CASSLGQAGGGLETQYF.

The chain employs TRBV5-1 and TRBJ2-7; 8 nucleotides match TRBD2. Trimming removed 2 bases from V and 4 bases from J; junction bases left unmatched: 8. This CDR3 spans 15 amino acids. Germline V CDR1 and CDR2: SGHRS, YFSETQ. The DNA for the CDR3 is TGCGCCAGCAGCTTACTAGCGGAGAGGTTTTACGAGCAGTACTTC. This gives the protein CASSLLAERFYEQYF.

The DNA for the CDR3 is TGTGCCATCAGTGAGGGGAAGGGGTTCTATGGCTACACCTTC. Its translation: CAISEGKGFYGYTF. The rearrangement uses TRBV10-3 and TRBJ1-2, with D tentatively TRBD1 (5 bases). CDR3 length: 14 residues. V dropped 2 bases and J dropped 4 bases, with 11 bases sitting between them. Per germline, CDR1 ENHRY and CDR2 SYGVKD.

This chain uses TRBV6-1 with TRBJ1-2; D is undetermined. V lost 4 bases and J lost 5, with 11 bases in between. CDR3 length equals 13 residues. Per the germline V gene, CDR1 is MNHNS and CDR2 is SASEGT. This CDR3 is CASSVDADYGYTF. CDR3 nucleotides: TGTGCCAGCAGTGTGGACGCGGATTATGGCTACACCTTC.

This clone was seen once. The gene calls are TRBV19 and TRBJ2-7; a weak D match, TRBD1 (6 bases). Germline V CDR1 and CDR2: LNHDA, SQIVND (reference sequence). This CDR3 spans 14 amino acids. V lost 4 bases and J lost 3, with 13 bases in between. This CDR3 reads CASSTTIGGYEQYF. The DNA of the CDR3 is TGTGCCAGTAGTACAACCATAGGGGGCTACGAGCAGTACTTC.

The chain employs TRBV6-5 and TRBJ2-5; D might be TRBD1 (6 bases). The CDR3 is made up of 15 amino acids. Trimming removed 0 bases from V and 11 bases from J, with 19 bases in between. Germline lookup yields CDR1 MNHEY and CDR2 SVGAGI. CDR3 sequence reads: CASSYSQGTTWEQYF. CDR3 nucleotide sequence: TGTGCCAGCAGTTACTCGCAGGGGACAACGTGGGAGCAGTACTTC.

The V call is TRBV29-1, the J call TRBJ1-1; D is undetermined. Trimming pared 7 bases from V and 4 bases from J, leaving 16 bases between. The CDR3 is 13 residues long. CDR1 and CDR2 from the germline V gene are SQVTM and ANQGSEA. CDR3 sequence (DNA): TGCAGCGCCCGAGAGCCCTTGGGCACTGAAGCTTTCTTT. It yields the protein CSAREPLGTEAFF.

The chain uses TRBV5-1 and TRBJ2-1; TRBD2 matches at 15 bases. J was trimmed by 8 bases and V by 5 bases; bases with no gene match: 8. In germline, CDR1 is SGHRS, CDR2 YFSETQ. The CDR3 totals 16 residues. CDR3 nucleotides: TGCGCCAGCAGTCTCGGACTAGCGGGAGGGTGGGATGAGCAGTTCTTC. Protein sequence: CASSLGLAGGWDEQFF.

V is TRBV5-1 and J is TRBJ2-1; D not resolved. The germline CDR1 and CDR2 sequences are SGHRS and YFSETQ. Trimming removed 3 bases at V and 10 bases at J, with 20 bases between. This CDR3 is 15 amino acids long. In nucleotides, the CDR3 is TGCGCCAGCAGCTCAAACTATCTAGGTGGCGGAGAGCAGTTCTTC. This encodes CASSSNYLGGGEQFF.

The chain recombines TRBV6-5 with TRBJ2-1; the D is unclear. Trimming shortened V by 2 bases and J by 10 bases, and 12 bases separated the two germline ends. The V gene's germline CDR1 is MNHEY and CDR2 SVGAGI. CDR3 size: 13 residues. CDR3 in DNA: TGTGCCAGCAGTTACATCAGGAATGCGGAGCAGTTCTTC. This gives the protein CASSYIRNAEQFF.

Here the CDR3 reads CASTSTQGKGEQFF. As DNA, the CDR3 is TGTGCCAGCACCTCAACCCAGGGGAAGGGTGAGCAGTTCTTC. This chain uses TRBV6-1 with TRBJ2-1; D is possibly TRBD1 (6 bases). The germline V gene has CDR1 MNHNS and CDR2 SASEGT. Deletions cut 7 bases from V and 9 bases from J, with 19 bases between. The CDR3 extends over 14 amino acids.

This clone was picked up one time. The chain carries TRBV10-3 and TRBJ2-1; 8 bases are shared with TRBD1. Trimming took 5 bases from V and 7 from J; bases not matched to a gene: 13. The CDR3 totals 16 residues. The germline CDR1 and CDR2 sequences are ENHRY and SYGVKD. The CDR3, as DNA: TGTGCCATCAGTCGACGGACAGGGATAGACGAAAATGAGCAGTTCTTC. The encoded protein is CAISRRTGIDENEQFF.

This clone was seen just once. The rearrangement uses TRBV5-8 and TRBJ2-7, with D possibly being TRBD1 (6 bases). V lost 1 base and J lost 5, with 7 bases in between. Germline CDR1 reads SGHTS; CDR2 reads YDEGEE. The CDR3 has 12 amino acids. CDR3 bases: TGTGCCAGCAGCTTGACAGGGAACGAGCAGTACTTC. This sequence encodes CASSLTGNEQYF.